These 20 T cell receptor beta chains were sequenced from one sample in a study of blood T cells in healthy people across ages (dated by TCRdb to about 2015). Libraries were made using 5' RACE. Sequencing was performed on an Illumina HiSeq 2500. The second PCR ran for roughly 7 to 12 cycles and used a J-beta primer mix along with a sample-barcoded 5' primer. The public sequencing data were trimmed at Q25 with fastp and processed into clonotypes with MiXCR by TCRdb, which kept only in-frame beta chains. Entries are consolidated by CDR3 protein sequence, retaining the most common genes and DNA. The sample table lists around 650,000 distinct CDR3 sequences, approximately 29% of them with a count of one. The biggest ten clones account for 15% of the sample. Material: blood. The receptors stem from a woman at least 80 years old in good health. Donor details come from another sample of the same person, matched by shared clones.

The CDR3 region has the DNA TGTGCCAGCAGTTTAGGGGTGAGTGCCTACGAGCAGTACTTC. It specifies CASSLGVSAYEQYF. The chain is built from TRBV12-3 or TRBV12-4 and TRBJ2-7; no firm D call. Trimming left V 1 base short and J 2 bases short, with 9 bases between. The CDR3 contains 14 residues.

The rearrangement uses TRBV28 and TRBJ1-1; D is perhaps TRBD1 (5 bases). The V and J ends lost 6 bases and 4 bases respectively, with 12 bases between them. CDR1 MDHEN and CDR2 SYDVKM come from the germline V gene. The CDR3 is 13 amino acids. CDR3 sequence (DNA): TGTGCCAGCAGAGGGACGGTGATCACTGAAGCTTTCTTT. It specifies CASRGTVITEAFF.

The rearrangement links TRBV15 to TRBJ1-4; D gene ambiguous. The CDR3 has 13 amino acids. The germline V gene has CDR1 LNHNV and CDR2 YYDKDF (reference sequence). V lost 9 bases and J 8 bases, leaving 16 bases between the germline ends. CDR3: CATQRSEREKLFF. CDR3 nucleotide sequence: TGTGCCACTCAGAGGAGCGAAAGAGAAAAACTGTTTTTT.

Comments on this clonotype: Since a much larger clone is just one base distant, this may be a read error. The chain employs TRBV28 and TRBJ2-4; possible D gene TRBD1, 6 bases. The CDR3 covers 13 residues. The V end was cut by 4 bases, the J end by 13 bases, with 17 bases between. Germline V gene data show CDR1 as MDHEN and CDR2 as SYDVKM. The CDR3 nucleotides are TGTGCCAGCAGTTGGACAGCGAGCAATGAGCAGTACTTC. Amino acids: CASSWTASNEQYF.

This clonotype has a handful of counts. This chain links TRBV12-5 with TRBJ1-5; D is undetermined. The germline V gene has CDR1 LGHNT and CDR2 FRNRAP. This CDR3 has 13 residues. Trimming took off 0 bases at V and 4 bases at J, with 4 bases between the two ends. CDR3: CASGLVANQPQHF. Written as DNA, the CDR3 is TGTGCTAGTGGTTTGGTAGCTAATCAGCCCCAGCATTTT. The complete variable domain, with remaining parts taken from reference TRBV12-5 and TRBJ1-5, reads DARVTQTPRHKVTEMGQEVTMRCQPILGHNTVFWYRQTMMQGLELLAYFRNRAPLDDSGMPKDRFSAEMPDATLATLKIQPSEPRDSAVYFCASGLVANQPQHFGDGTRLSIL.

J is TRBJ2-4 and V is TRBV7-2; 12 bases align to TRBD2. The DNA end lines up better with TRBJ2-5; the J call may be wrong. The CDR3 loop spans 18 amino acids. Germline lookup yields CDR1 SGHTA and CDR2 FQGNSA. CDR3: CASSLGGLAGGHQETQYF. The CDR3 DNA follows: TGTGCCAGCAGCTTAGGAGGGCTAGCGGGGGGGCACCAAGAGACCCAGTACTTC.

This clonotype was recorded only once. The CDR3 region has the DNA TGTGCCAGCAGCACGCCGACCGGGGTCCCCTCCTACGAGCAGTACTTC. Its translation is CASSTPTGVPSYEQYF. The chain carries TRBV7-9 and TRBJ2-7, with D maybe TRBD2 (5 bases). Germline assignment: CDR1 SEHNR and CDR2 FQNEAQ (reference sequence). The V end lost 5 bases, the J end lost 0 bases, and 17 bases lay between the germline ends. The CDR3 runs to 16 residues.

This clonotype was counted ten times or more. V is TRBV6-5 and J is TRBJ2-3, with a weak D call TRBD1 (5 bases). The CDR3 loop spans 14 amino acids. Trimming stripped 10 bases from V and 0 bases from J, with 14 bases between. The germline V gene has CDR1 MNHEY and CDR2 SVGAGI. CDR3 protein: CATFRRTSTDTQYF. Written as DNA, the CDR3 is TGTGCCACCTTTCGTAGGACAAGCACAGATACGCAGTATTTT.

The V and J genes are TRBV20-1 and TRBJ1-1, with TRBD1 matching 7 bases. This CDR3 is 15 amino acids long. The V gene's germline CDR1 is DFQATT and CDR2 SNEGSKA (reference sequence). V was clipped by 1 base and J by 5 bases; unmatched bases: 10. The CDR3 bases are TGCAGTGCTAGAGCTCCGACAGGGTATCAAACTGAAGCTTTCTTT. Protein sequence: CSARAPTGYQTEAFF.

Comment on this clonotype: This clone may be a read error of a much larger clone one base away. No DNA is shown, since the ends of the CDR3 on it are uncertain; the CDR3 is the one TCRdb lists. The chain employs TRBV29-1 and TRBJ1-2; TRBD1, the table's D call, was not compared with the DNA. From its first to its last residue, the CDR3 has 13 amino acids. In germline, CDR1 is SQVTM, CDR2 ANQGSEA. CDR3 in amino acids: CSVRPGGSYGCTF.

The sample holds many counts of this clonotype. The genes are TRBV6-1 and TRBJ1-1, with 8 nucleotides matching TRBD1. Germline V CDR1 and CDR2: MNHNS, SASEGT. Trimming removed 3 bases from V and 0 bases from J; junction bases left unmatched: 9. The CDR3 is 17 residues long. CDR3 protein: CASSDDPRTGLNTEAFF. CDR3 nucleotide sequence: TGTGCCAGCAGTGACGATCCCCGGACAGGGCTGAACACTGAAGCTTTCTTT.

The chain couples TRBV13 to TRBJ2-3; TRBD2 agrees at 8 bases. With 4 bases clipped from V and 4 bases from J, the junction kept 7 bases outside the gene matches. This CDR3 is 15 amino acids long. In germline, CDR1 is PRHDT, CDR2 FYEKMQ (reference sequence). CDR3 bases: TGTGCCAGCAGCTCACGGGGGGGGTATGCAGATACGCAGTATTTT. This codes for CASSSRGGYADTQYF.

On this clonotype itself: Given a much more abundant clone one base away, this may be a read error. J is TRBJ1-2 and V is TRBV21-1; the table's TRBD1 call for D was not verified on the DNA. TRBV21-1 is assigned pseudogene status. This CDR3 has 15 residues. DNA for the CDR3: TGTGCCACCGTACTTCGACAGGGGGCGGACGATGGCTACACCTTC. Encoded protein: CATVLRQGADDGYTF.

This clonotype showed up many times. The chain employs TRBV29-1 and TRBJ1-2; D gene uncertain. V lost 3 bases, J lost 2 bases, and 7 bases lay in between. The CDR3 covers 12 residues. Germline V gives CDR1 SQVTM, CDR2 ANQGSEA. CDR3 bases: TGCAGCGTTGACTCCAGCAACTATGGCTACACCTTC. Translated, it gives CSVDSSNYGYTF.

To note about this clonotype: With a much larger clone just one base away, this may be a read error. This chain uses TRBV20-1 with TRBJ2-5; weak D call: TRBD2 (6 bases). Germline values: CDR1 DFQATT, CDR2 SNEGSKA (reference sequence). This CDR3 contains 15 residues. CDR3 protein: CSASKRGSVQETRYF. The CDR3 DNA reads TGCAGTGCTAGTAAACGGGGGAGCGTACAAGAGACCCGGTACTTC.

CDR3 nucleotides: TGCGCCAGCAGCGTGCCTTCCAGGGGGAACACTGAAGCTTTCTTT. Its protein is CASSVPSRGNTEAFF. The V gene is TRBV5-1, the J gene TRBJ1-1, with a weak D call TRBD1 (6 bases). CDR1 and CDR2 (germline): SGHRS, YFSETQ. V lost 4 bases to trimming and J lost 1 base, with 14 bases between them. This CDR3 spans 15 amino acids.

The genes are TRBV7-9 and TRBJ1-6, with D perhaps TRBD1 (5 bases). Trimming pared 10 bases from V and 4 bases from J, leaving 11 bases between. CDR3 length equals 13 residues. Germline CDR1 SEHNR, CDR2 FQNEAQ (reference sequence). CDR3 in amino acids: CATTGEYNSPLHF. CDR3 nucleotide sequence: TGTGCCACCACGGGGGAATATAATTCACCCCTCCACTTT.

V gene TRBV30 combines with J gene TRBJ1-5; D is ambiguous. The CDR3 is made up of 12 amino acids. From germline, CDR1 is GTSNPN and CDR2 SVGIG (reference sequence). V shed 3 bases and J shed 4 bases, with 7 bases lying between them. CDR3: CAWRTGNQPQHF. DNA for the CDR3: TGTGCCTGGAGGACTGGAAATCAGCCCCAGCATTTT.

Notes on this clonotype: This sequence may be a read error, since a much larger clone differs from it by one base. The V call is TRBV7-3, the J call TRBJ2-7; D not certain. V was trimmed by 2 bases and J by 7 bases, leaving 21 bases between them. The CDR3 consists of 16 residues. Germline V gene lookup returns CDR1 SGHTA and CDR2 FQGTGA. CDR3 DNA: TGTGCCAGCAGCTTACTTGGCGGAATTATTTACAATGAGCAGTACTTC. Translation: CASSLLGGIIYNEQYF.

This chain connects TRBV7-8 to TRBJ1-4; 7 nucleotides agree with TRBD1. Germline CDR1 and CDR2: SGHVS and FQNEAQ. The CDR3 length is 18 residues. Trimming removed 5 bases from V and 4 bases from J; junction bases left unmatched: 16. CDR3 DNA: TGTGCCAGCAGCGGGGGCAGGGGGAACCACCCCCTTAATGAAAAACTGTTTTTT. This translates into CASSGGRGNHPLNEKLFF.